Presented here are 17 T cell receptor beta chains from one specimen sequenced in a study of cytomegalovirus exposure and HLA in healthy donors. The PCR ran on 60 Vbeta and 13 Jbeta primers. Measured with immunoSEQ multiplex PCR; TCRdb has only the in-frame clones, and not every one. The table includes 130,000 or so clones, over 60% detected once. The material sequenced was PBMCs. The receptors shown here come from a male donor in good health and CMV-seropositive.

The rearrangement uses TRBV4-1 and TRBJ2-4, with D possibly being TRBD2 (6 bases). In germline, CDR1 is MGHRA, CDR2 YSYEKL. The V gene lost 2 bases and the J gene lost 5 bases, with 10 bases spanning the gap. CDR3 size: 14 residues. CDR3 sequence reads: CASSQWGGENIQYF. CDR3 DNA: TGCGCCAGCAGCCAATGGGGCGGGGAAAACATTCAGTACTTC.

The V and J genes are TRBV19 and TRBJ1-4; 9 positions match TRBD1. The trim removed 5 bases at V and 5 bases at J, leaving 6 bases unmatched. Germline V gene data show CDR1 as LNHDA and CDR2 as SQIVND (reference sequence). CDR3 length: 15 residues. For the CDR3, the DNA is TGTGCCAGTAGTCCCCGGGACAGGGAAAATGAAAAACTGTTTTTT. This encodes CASSPRDRENEKLFF.

V gene TRBV19 combines with J gene TRBJ1-2; no clear D. V was shortened by 1 base and J by 5 bases, with 8 bases between the two germline ends. The CDR3 runs to 13 residues. Germline CDR1 LNHDA, CDR2 SQIVND (reference sequence). CDR3 region: CASSIGAVYGYTF. CDR3 sequence (DNA): TGTGCCAGTAGTATAGGGGCAGTTTATGGCTACACCTTC.

This chain joins TRBV9 and TRBJ2-3; 9 nucleotides align to TRBD1. Germline V lookup: CDR1 SGDLS, CDR2 YYNGEE. The CDR3 has 15 amino acids. Losses at the gene ends were 2 bases for V and 4 bases for J; bases not matched to a gene: 5. The CDR3: CASSVGQGGPDTQYF. In DNA, the CDR3 is TGTGCCAGCAGCGTGGGACAGGGAGGGCCAGATACGCAGTATTTT.

This chain uses TRBV9 with TRBJ2-2, with D possibly being TRBD1 (5 bases). CDR1 is SGDLS, CDR2 YYNGEE, per germline. The ends were cut back, 4 bases at V and 0 bases at J, with 10 bases in the middle. The CDR3 runs to 15 residues. Written as DNA, the CDR3 is TGTGCCAGCAGCATCCGACAGACGAACACCGGGGAGCTGTTTTTT. Encoded protein: CASSIRQTNTGELFF.

The chain links TRBV28 to TRBJ2-1; D might be TRBD1 (5 bases). The germline V and J ends were trimmed by 7 bases and 6 bases, with 16 bases remaining between them. Germline V gene data show CDR1 as MDHEN and CDR2 as SYDVKM. This CDR3 has 14 residues. CDR3 amino acids: CASNSGRRGNEQFF. The CDR3 DNA follows: TGTGCCAGCAACTCAGGGCGTAGGGGCAATGAGCAGTTCTTC. Full variable domain (missing parts from reference TRBV28 and TRBJ2-1): DVKVTQSSRYLVKRTGEKVFLECVQDMDHENMFWYRQDPGLGLRLIYFSYDVKMKEKGDIPEGYSVSREKKERFSLILESASTNQTSMYLCASNSGRRGNEQFFGPGTRLTVL.

This chain joins TRBV19 and TRBJ1-1, with D hard to call. Between the trimmed V and J ends, which lost 1 base and 1 base, there was a span of 7 bases. The germline CDR1 and CDR2 sequences are LNHDA and SQIVND (reference sequence). The length of the CDR3 is 14 residues. The CDR3 nucleotides read TGTGCCAGTAGTATAGTCCCGGGGAACACTGAAGCTTTCTTT. It codes for CASSIVPGNTEAFF.

The chain joins TRBV28 to TRBJ1-5, with unresolved D. From germline, CDR1 is MDHEN and CDR2 SYDVKM. This CDR3 region has 13 residues. Trimming pared 10 bases from V and 7 bases from J, leaving 17 bases between. The CDR3 nucleotides are TGTGCCAACCAGGAAACCATCGGCCAGCCCCAGCATTTT. Translation gives CANQETIGQPQHF.

The rearrangement links TRBV19 to TRBJ1-1; no firm D call. This CDR3 has 13 amino acids. In germline, CDR1 is LNHDA, CDR2 SQIVND (reference sequence). V was shortened by 4 bases and J by 6 bases, with 12 bases between the two germline ends. DNA for the CDR3: TGTGCCAGTAGTAGTCGAGCCCTGGCTGAAGCTTTCTTT. Translation: CASSSRALAEAFF.

The genes are TRBV5-4 and TRBJ2-7; the D gene is possibly TRBD2 (5 bases). The CDR3 length is 13 residues. CDR1 and CDR2 from the germline V gene are SGHNT and YYREEE (reference sequence). Between the trimmed V and J ends, which lost 6 bases and 5 bases, there was a span of 15 bases. The CDR3 nucleotides are TGTGCCAGCACCCCCCCGGGGATCCACGAGCAGTACTTC. Translation: CASTPPGIHEQYF.

The chain joins TRBV18 to TRBJ2-2; 7 positions match TRBD1. This CDR3 has 15 amino acids. V shed 3 bases, J shed 4 bases, and the junction held 5 bases outside the gene matches. Germline V gene data show CDR1 as KGHSH and CDR2 as LQKENI. CDR3: CASSPTGASTGELFF. The CDR3 nucleotides read TGTGCCAGCTCACCCACAGGGGCCAGCACCGGGGAGCTGTTTTTT. Variable domain in full (rest from reference TRBV18 and TRBJ2-2): NAGVMQNPRHLVRRRGQEARLRCSPMKGHSHVYWYRQLPEEGLKFMVYLQKENIIDESGMPKERFSAEFPKEGPSILRIQQVVRGDSAAYFCASSPTGASTGELFFGEGSRLTVL.

This clone was seen once. J is TRBJ2-5 and V is TRBV19; the D gene is possibly TRBD2 (6 bases). From germline, CDR1 is LNHDA and CDR2 SQIVND (reference sequence). CDR3 length equals 14 residues. V was pared by 6 bases and J by 4 bases, with 15 bases between. CDR3 DNA sequence: TGTGCCAGTAGGACGCAGGGAGGTGGAGAGACCCAGTACTTC. Amino acid sequence: CASRTQGGGETQYF.

The chain recombines TRBV19 with TRBJ1-2, with D hard to call. The germline gives CDR1 LNHDA, CDR2 SQIVND (reference sequence). CDR3 length: 15 amino acids. Trimming left V 0 bases short and J 7 bases short, with 15 bases between. The CDR3 nucleotides are TGTGCCAGTAGTATAGACGCCTCCCTTGGAGCTGGCTACACCTTC. It specifies CASSIDASLGAGYTF.

This chain uses TRBV6-1 with TRBJ2-7; TRBD1 is a possible D gene (6 bases). The germline V and J ends were trimmed by 4 bases and 3 bases, with 13 bases remaining between them. Germline V CDR1 and CDR2: MNHNS, SASEGT. CDR3 length: 14 amino acids. The CDR3 sequence is CASSGTGQDYEQYF. The CDR3, as DNA: TGTGCCAGCAGTGGAACGGGACAAGACTACGAGCAGTACTTC.

The chain couples TRBV28 to TRBJ2-7; possible D gene TRBD1, 6 bases. The germline gives CDR1 MDHEN, CDR2 SYDVKM. There are 15 residues in the CDR3. V was clipped by 6 bases and J by 0 bases, with 15 bases between them. CDR3 DNA: TGTGCCAGCAGCTCGGCAGGGGCCCTCTCCTACGAGCAGTACTTC. Its protein product is CASSSAGALSYEQYF.

The genes are TRBV29-1 and TRBJ1-1, with 8 bases lining up with TRBD1. The J segment lost 6 bases and the V segment lost 1 base, leaving 7 bases of the junction unmatched. The CDR3 spans 14 residues. CDR1 SQVTM and CDR2 ANQGSEA come from the germline V gene. CDR3: CSVEGWTGSSEAFF. CDR3 DNA: TGCAGCGTTGAAGGGTGGACAGGGTCTTCTGAAGCTTTCTTT.

The J gene is TRBJ2-7, the V gene TRBV4-2, with a tentative D call TRBD2 (6 bases). Germline V gene data show CDR1 as LGHNA and CDR2 as YNFKEQ. The CDR3 runs 14 residues. Deletions cut 1 base from V and 4 bases from J, with 11 bases between. The CDR3: CASSQGRLGYEQYF. CDR3 coding DNA: TGTGCCAGCAGCCAAGGGAGACTAGGGTACGAGCAGTACTTC.